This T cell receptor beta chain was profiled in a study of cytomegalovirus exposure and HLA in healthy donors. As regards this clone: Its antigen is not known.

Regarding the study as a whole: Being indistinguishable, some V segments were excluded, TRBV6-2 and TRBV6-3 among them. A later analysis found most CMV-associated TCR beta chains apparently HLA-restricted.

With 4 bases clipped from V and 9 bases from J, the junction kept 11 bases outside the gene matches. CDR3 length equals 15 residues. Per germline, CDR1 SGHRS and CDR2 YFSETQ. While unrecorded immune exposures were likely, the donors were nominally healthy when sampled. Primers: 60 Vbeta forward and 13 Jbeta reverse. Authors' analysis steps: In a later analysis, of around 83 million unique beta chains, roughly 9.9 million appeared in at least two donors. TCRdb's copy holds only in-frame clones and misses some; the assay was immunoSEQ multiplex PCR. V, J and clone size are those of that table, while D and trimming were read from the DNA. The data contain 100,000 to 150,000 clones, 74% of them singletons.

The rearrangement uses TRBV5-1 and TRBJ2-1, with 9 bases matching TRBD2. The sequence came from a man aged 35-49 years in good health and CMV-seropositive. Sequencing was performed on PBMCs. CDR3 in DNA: TGCGCCAGCAGCCCCGAGGGACTAGCTGGGAGTGAGCAGTTCTTC. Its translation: CASSPEGLAGSEQFF.